This passage covers 16 T cell receptor beta chains from one sample sequenced in a study of T cells in women clearing cervical HPV infection. Libraries were prepared by immunoSEQ multiplex PCR; TCRdb keeps only in-frame clonotypes and omits some of them. The sample includes approximately 18,000 clones. Input material: blood buffy coat. These receptors were taken from a woman between 18 and 69 years old with a cervical HPV16 infection that either progressed to CIN3+ or cleared (not recorded which).

The part of the CDR3 DNA that was read is TGTGCCAGTAGTATTGGGCAGTACTATGGC. Its protein is CASSIGQYYG. From start to end, the CDR3 is CASSIGQYYGYTF. The chain has TRBV19 and TRBJ1-2; D unclear. The read finishes 3 residues shy of the CDR3 end, and the germline J gene is used to complete it. The CDR3 extends over 13 amino acids. The germline V gene encodes CDR1 LNHDA and CDR2 SQIVND (reference sequence). Deletions cut 3 bases from V and 3 bases from J, with 8 bases between.

Worth noting for this clone: With the read ending 3 residues before the CDR3 end, the germline J gene is used to fill in that end. The rearrangement uses TRBV6-4 and TRBJ2-3; TRBD1 matches at 9 bases. Germline values: CDR1 MRHNA, CDR2 SNTAGT. The J segment lost 5 bases and the V segment lost 5 bases, leaving 2 bases of the junction unmatched. CDR3 length equals 13 residues. The sequenced part of the CDR3 DNA is TGTGCCAGCAGTCAGGACAGGGGAGATACG. Residues: CASSQDRGDT. The whole CDR3 sequence is CASSQDRGDTQYF.

On this clone: Sequencing ends 3 residues short of the CDR3 end; the germline J gene provides the rest. This chain links TRBV7-8 with TRBJ1-1; the match to TRBD1 covers 12 bases. The germline CDR1 and CDR2 sequences are SGHVS and FQNEAQ. The CDR3 covers 18 residues. J gave up 1 base and V 6 bases, and 12 bases lay outside the gene matches. The sequenced CDR3 bases are TGTGCCAGCAGAAACATCCGGGACAGGGGGCGTAGGAACACTGAA. Translated: CASRNIRDRGRRNTE. The full CDR3 protein reads CASRNIRDRGRRNTEAFF.

For this clone: The sequence runs out 3 residues before the end of the CDR3; the remainder is reconstructed from the germline J gene. J is TRBJ2-7 and V is TRBV19, with a possible D match to TRBD1 (5 bases). This CDR3 has 14 amino acids. Germline values: CDR1 LNHDA, CDR2 SQIVND (reference sequence). The germline V and J ends were trimmed by 4 bases and 3 bases, with 13 bases remaining between them. The covered CDR3 bases are TGTGCCAGTAGTAATCCAGGGCTAAACTACGAG. Translating it yields CASSNPGLNYE. The entire CDR3 reads CASSNPGLNYEQYF.

Points on this clone: The read ends 3 residues before the CDR3 terminus; that terminus is restored from the germline J gene. The V gene is TRBV20-1, the J gene TRBJ2-5, with 10 bases identical to TRBD2. Per germline, CDR1 DFQATT and CDR2 SNEGSKA (reference sequence). The CDR3 is 14 residues long. The trim removed 7 bases at V and 5 bases at J, leaving 10 bases unmatched. CDR3 amino acids: CSGGSSGGLETQYF. CDR3 DNA (partial): TGCAGTGGGGGATCTAGCGGGGGTCTGGAGACC.

Notes on this clone: The read ends 3 residues shy of where the CDR3 ends; the end is completed using the germline J gene. The chain combines TRBV20-1 with TRBJ2-5, with D possibly being TRBD1 (6 bases). The germline V gene has CDR1 DFQATT and CDR2 SNEGSKA (reference sequence). Between the trimmed V and J ends, which lost 5 bases and 3 bases, there was a span of 16 bases. The CDR3 runs to 14 residues. The DNA read from the CDR3 is TGCAGTGCTCCAGGGGCGTTACATAAAGAGACC. This encodes CSAPGALHKET. The whole CDR3 reads CSAPGALHKETQYF.

Concerning this clone itself: The observed sequence ends 3 residues before the CDR3 terminus, with the missing tail filled in from the germline J gene. The chain uses TRBV28 and TRBJ2-7, with 13 bases identical to TRBD2. Trimming cost V 6 bases and J 6 bases; bases outside gene matches: 14. The CDR3 sequence is 17 residues long. Germline CDR1 reads MDHEN; CDR2 reads SYDVKM. CDR3 in amino acids: CASRSYRTSGGVGEQYF. The CDR3 DNA, read in part, is TGTGCCAGCAGGAGTTATAGGACTAGCGGGGGAGTAGGCGAG.

Regarding this clone: The read is 3 residues too short to cover the CDR3 end, so that end is filled in from the germline J gene. The V and J genes are TRBV7-2 and TRBJ1-2; 11 nucleotides agree with TRBD1. This CDR3 has 14 residues. CDR1 is SGHTA and CDR2 is FQGNSA in the germline V gene. V dropped 4 bases and J dropped 4; count of bases not matched to a gene: 2. This CDR3 reads CASSSGTGGYGYTF. The CDR3 DNA, read in part, is TGTGCCAGCAGCTCGGGGACAGGGGGCTATGGC.

As regards this clone: The CDR3 end lies 3 residues beyond the end of the read and is filled in from the germline J gene. The genes are TRBV6-1 and TRBJ1-5; 10 bases are shared with TRBD1. J was trimmed by 6 bases and V by 4 bases; bases with no gene match: 3. The germline gives CDR1 MNHNS, CDR2 SASEGT. This CDR3 has 14 residues. CDR3 sequence reads: CASSGGQGFQPQHF. Incomplete CDR3 DNA: TGTGCCAGCAGTGGGGGACAGGGGTTTCAGCCC.

Considering frequency, this clone is medium-sized. The read terminates 3 residues ahead of where the CDR3 ends, so the germline J gene completes it. The chain has TRBV7-6 and TRBJ2-3; D unresolved. The CDR3 totals 13 residues. Germline lookup yields CDR1 SGHVS and CDR2 FNYEAQ. The ends were cut back, 5 bases at V and 2 bases at J, with 8 bases in the middle. The sequenced part of the CDR3 DNA is TGTGCCAGCAGCAGGGCTTACACAGATACG. Translated: CASSRAYTDT. The CDR3 in full is CASSRAYTDTQYF.

Regarding this clone: The missing CDR3 end, 3 residues past where the read stops, is filled in from the germline J gene. The gene calls are TRBV30 and TRBJ2-2; D possibly corresponds to TRBD1 (6 bases). Deletions cut 3 bases from V and 0 bases from J, with 14 bases between. Germline V gives CDR1 GTSNPN, CDR2 SVGIG (reference sequence). CDR3 length: 16 residues. The CDR3 is CAWRLMGAANTGELFF. CDR3 bases read: TGTGCCTGGAGACTAATGGGGGCAGCGAACACCGGGGAG.

As for this clone: The read finishes 3 residues shy of the CDR3 end, and the germline J gene is used to complete it. The chain couples TRBV9 to TRBJ1-6, with 7 bases lining up with TRBD1. V shed 3 bases and J 9 bases; nucleotides not matched to a gene: 24. CDR3 size: 20 residues. The V gene's germline CDR1 is SGDLS and CDR2 YYNGEE. The covered CDR3 bases are TGTGCCAGCAGCGCCCGTCCCCCCTCTCCTCAGACAGGGAGGACTTCACCC. Amino acid sequence: CASSARPPSPQTGRTSP. The whole CDR3 is CASSARPPSPQTGRTSPLHF.

Concerning this clone itself: The read is 3 residues too short to cover the CDR3 end, so that end is filled in from the germline J gene. This sequence joins TRBV2 and TRBJ1-2; D gene uncertain. The CDR3 extends over 13 amino acids. Trimming stripped 6 bases from V and 0 bases from J, with 8 bases between. Germline CDR1 is SNHLY and CDR2 is FYNNEI. CDR3 in amino acids: CASSAATNYGYTF. The covered CDR3 bases are TGTGCCAGCAGCGCGGCGACTAACTATGGC.

Frequency places this clone as medium-sized. The read terminates 3 residues before the CDR3 end, so the remaining end is supplied by the germline J gene. The V and J genes are TRBV29-1 and TRBJ2-3, with TRBD2 matching over 8 bases. With 0 bases clipped from V and 0 bases from J, the junction kept 8 bases outside the gene matches. The germline V gene has CDR1 SQVTM and CDR2 ANQGSEA. The CDR3 length is 17 residues. The covered CDR3 bases are TGCAGCGTTGAAGAACCCCACTCTAGCGGGAGCACAGATACG. Its protein is CSVEEPHSSGSTDT. The full CDR3 sequence reads CSVEEPHSSGSTDTQYF.

As for this clone: The read halts 3 residues ahead of the CDR3 end, with the missing end drawn from the germline J gene. V gene TRBV18 combines with J gene TRBJ1-2; D gene ambiguous. CDR1 is KGHSH and CDR2 is LQKENI in the germline V gene. This CDR3 is built from 14 residues. Trimming took 6 bases from V and 2 from J, leaving 13 bases between them. The CDR3 reads CASSGTILNYGYTF. The covered CDR3 bases are TGTGCCAGCTCGGGCACCATATTAAACTATGGC.

As regards this clone: The sequence runs out 3 residues before the end of the CDR3; the remainder is reconstructed from the germline J gene. V is TRBV5-1 and J is TRBJ1-2; 7 positions match TRBD1. Losses at the gene ends were 4 bases for V and 5 bases for J; bases not matched to a gene: 17. Germline assignment: CDR1 SGHRS and CDR2 YFSETQ. The CDR3 runs to 17 residues. The sequenced part of the CDR3 DNA is TGCGCCAGCAGCCTAGACCCCGAGACAGGGTTTTTGTATGGC. Its translation: CASSLDPETGFLYG. From start to end, the CDR3 is CASSLDPETGFLYGYTF. Full variable domain (remainder filled in from reference TRBV5-1 and TRBJ1-2): KAGVTQTPRYLIKTRGQQVTLSCSPISGHRSVSWYQQTPGQGLQFLFEYFSETQRNKGNFPGRFSGRQFSNSRSEMNVSTLELGDSALYLCASSLDPETGFLYGYTFGSGTRLTVV.